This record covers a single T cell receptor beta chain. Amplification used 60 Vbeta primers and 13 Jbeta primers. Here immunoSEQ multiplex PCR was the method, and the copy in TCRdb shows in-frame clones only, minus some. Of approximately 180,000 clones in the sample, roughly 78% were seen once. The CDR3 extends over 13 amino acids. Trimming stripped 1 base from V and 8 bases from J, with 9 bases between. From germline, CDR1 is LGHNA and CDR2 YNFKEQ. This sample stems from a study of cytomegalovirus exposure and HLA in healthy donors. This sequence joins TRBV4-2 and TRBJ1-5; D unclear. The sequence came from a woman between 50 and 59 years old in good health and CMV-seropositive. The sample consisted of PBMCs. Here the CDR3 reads CASSQVLEEPQHF. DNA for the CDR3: TGTGCCAGCAGCCAAGTCCTAGAGGAGCCCCAGCATTTT.